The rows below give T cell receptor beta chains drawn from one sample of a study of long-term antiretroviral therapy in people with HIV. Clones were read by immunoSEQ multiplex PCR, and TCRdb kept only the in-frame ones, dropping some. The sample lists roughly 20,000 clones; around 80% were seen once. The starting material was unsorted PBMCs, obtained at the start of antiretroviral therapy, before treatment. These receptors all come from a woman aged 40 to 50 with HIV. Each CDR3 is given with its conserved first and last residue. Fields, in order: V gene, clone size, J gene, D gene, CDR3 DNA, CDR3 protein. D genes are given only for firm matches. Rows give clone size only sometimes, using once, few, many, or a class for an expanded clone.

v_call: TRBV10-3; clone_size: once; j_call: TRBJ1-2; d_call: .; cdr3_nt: TGTGCCATCAGTGAGTCCAACTACTATGGCTACACCTTC; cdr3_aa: CAISESNYYGYTF
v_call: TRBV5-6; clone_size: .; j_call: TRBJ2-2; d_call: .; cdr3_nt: TGTGCCAGCAGCCCCGGAGGGACAGTAAGGACCGGGGAGCTGTTTTTT; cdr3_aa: CASSPGGTVRTGELFF
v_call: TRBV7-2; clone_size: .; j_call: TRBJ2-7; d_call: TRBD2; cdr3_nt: TGTGCCAGCAGCTTAGTTGCTGCGGGGGGCTCCTACGAGCAGTACTTC; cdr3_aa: CASSLVAAGGSYEQYF
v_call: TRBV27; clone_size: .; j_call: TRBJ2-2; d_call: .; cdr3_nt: TGTGCCAGCAGTAACCGGGACGGACGCACCGGGGAGCTGTTTTTT; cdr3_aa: CASSNRDGRTGELFF
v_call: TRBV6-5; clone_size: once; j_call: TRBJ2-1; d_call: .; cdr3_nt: TGTGCCAGCAGTTACTCGAAGGAATACAATGAGCAGTTCTTC; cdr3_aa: CASSYSKEYNEQFF
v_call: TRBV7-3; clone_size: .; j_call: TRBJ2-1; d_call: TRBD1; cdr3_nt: TGTGCCAGCAGCTCTCCCGGGACAGACAATGAGCAGTTCTTC; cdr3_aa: CASSSPGTDNEQFF
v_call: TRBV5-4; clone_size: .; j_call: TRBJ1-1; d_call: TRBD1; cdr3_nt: TGTGCCAGCAGCTTGGCGACAGGGGTAGGAGCTTTCTTT; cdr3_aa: CASSLATGVGAFF
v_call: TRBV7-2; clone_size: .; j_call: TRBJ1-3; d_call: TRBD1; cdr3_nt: TGTGCCAGCAGCCCCGGGCCGGGACAGGCAAGGGGCACCATATATTTT; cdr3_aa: CASSPGPGQARGTIYF
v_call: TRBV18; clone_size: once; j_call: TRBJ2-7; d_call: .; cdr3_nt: TGTGCCAGCTCACCTGGTCAGCTGGGGGGATCCACCTACGAGCAGTACTTC; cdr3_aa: CASSPGQLGGSTYEQYF
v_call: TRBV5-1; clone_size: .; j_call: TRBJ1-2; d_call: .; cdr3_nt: TGCGCCAGCAGCTTGGAAGGCGGGAGCGGCTACACCTTC; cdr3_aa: CASSLEGGSGYTF
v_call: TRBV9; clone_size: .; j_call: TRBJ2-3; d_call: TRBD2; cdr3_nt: TGTGCCAGCAGCGCCTCCCTAAGCGGGGGGGCCCTAGATACGCAGTATTTT; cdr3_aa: CASSASLSGGALDTQYF